A selection of T cell receptor beta chains follows, all from one sample in a study of T cell changes during pregnancy in multiple sclerosis. Produced via immunoSEQ multiplex PCR; TCRdb's table is partial and in-frame only. The table shows about 38,000 clones, with approximately 90% occurring only once. The specimen comprised CD4+ T cells from peripheral blood mononuclear cells, sampled in the third trimester of pregnancy. These receptors came from a female donor in good health, enrolled as a control in a pregnancy study. CDR3s include the opening cysteine and the closing phenylalanine or tryptophan. D genes are given only for firm matches. Clone size appears in some rows only: once, few, many, or a class for an expanded clone.

clone_size: .
v_call: TRBV30
d_call: .
j_call: TRBJ1-3
cdr3_aa: CASSPTGKATIYF
cdr3_nt: TGTGCTTCGTCGCCCACAGGGAAGGCCACCATATATTTT

clone_size: .
v_call: TRBV5-4
d_call: .
j_call: TRBJ2-5
cdr3_aa: CASSLDMAETQYF
cdr3_nt: TGTGCCAGCAGCTTGGATATGGCTGAGACCCAGTACTTC

clone_size: once
v_call: TRBV5-1
d_call: TRBD2
j_call: TRBJ2-7
cdr3_aa: CASSPTSGTYEQYF
cdr3_nt: TGCGCCAGCAGCCCTACGAGCGGGACCTACGAGCAGTACTTC

clone_size: .
v_call: TRBV15
d_call: .
j_call: TRBJ2-2
cdr3_aa: CATSSGLSTGELFF
cdr3_nt: TGTGCCACCAGCTCAGGGCTTTCCACCGGGGAGCTGTTTTTT

clone_size: .
v_call: TRBV5-1
d_call: TRBD1
j_call: TRBJ1-2
cdr3_aa: CASSFDRGSHYTF
cdr3_nt: TGCGCCAGCAGCTTCGACAGGGGATCTCACTACACCTTC

clone_size: .
v_call: TRBV5-4
d_call: TRBD1
j_call: TRBJ2-4
cdr3_aa: CASRNTGQGVPKNIQYF
cdr3_nt: TGTGCCAGCAGGAACACCGGACAGGGTGTGCCCAAAAACATTCAGTACTTC

clone_size: .
v_call: TRBV27
d_call: TRBD2
j_call: TRBJ2-7
cdr3_aa: CASRPNGLVLFNEQYF
cdr3_nt: TGTGCCAGCCGCCCGAACGGACTAGTCCTTTTCAACGAGCAGTACTTC

clone_size: .
v_call: TRBV19
d_call: .
j_call: TRBJ2-5
cdr3_aa: CASSLMYQETQYF
cdr3_nt: TGTGCCAGTAGTTTAATGTACCAAGAGACCCAGTACTTC

clone_size: once
v_call: TRBV19
d_call: .
j_call: TRBJ2-6
cdr3_aa: CASGSGGAGANVLTF
cdr3_nt: TGTGCCAGTGGCTCCGGGGGAGCTGGGGCCAACGTCCTGACTTTC

clone_size: .
v_call: TRBV19
d_call: TRBD1
j_call: TRBJ2-3
cdr3_aa: CASSIQTGTGDTDTQYF
cdr3_nt: TGTGCCAGTAGTATCCAGACCGGGACAGGGGACACAGATACGCAGTATTTT

clone_size: .
v_call: TRBV4-2
d_call: TRBD1
j_call: TRBJ1-5
cdr3_aa: CASSLGSGQGNQPQHF
cdr3_nt: TGTGCCAGCAGCCTAGGAAGCGGACAGGGCAATCAGCCCCAGCATTTT

clone_size: .
v_call: TRBV18
d_call: .
j_call: TRBJ2-7
cdr3_aa: CASSPPEPTGEQYF
cdr3_nt: TGTGCCAGCTCACCCCCGGAGCCTACCGGCGAGCAGTACTTC

clone_size: .
v_call: TRBV6-1
d_call: .
j_call: TRBJ1-1
cdr3_aa: CASSESSLSEAFF
cdr3_nt: TGTGCCAGCAGTGAATCTTCGTTATCTGAAGCTTTCTTT

clone_size: .
v_call: TRBV5-1
d_call: .
j_call: TRBJ1-3
cdr3_aa: CASSSGTITGNTIYF
cdr3_nt: TGCGCCAGCAGTTCCGGTACGATCACTGGAAACACCATATATTTT